This T cell receptor beta chain was obtained from a study of Graves' ophthalmopathy and Graves' hyperthyroidism (dated by TCRdb to 2016 to 2018). Broadly, across the study: Peripheral blood was collected at initial diagnosis, before any treatment. To tell Graves' ophthalmopathy apart from Graves' hyperthyroidism, and to predict which patients would progress to ophthalmopathy, the study relied on TCR beta repertoire signatures. In total, approximately 140 blood samples were TCR-sequenced: roughly 45 ophthalmopathy, some 75 hyperthyroidism and around 17 hyperthyroidism-to-ophthalmopathy patients. To explore V-J signatures that distinguish ophthalmopathy from hyperthyroidism, a discovery set of 95 to 100 patients was enrolled, made up of 40 to 45 with ophthalmopathy and around 57 with stable hyperthyroidism. An independent validation cohort was composed of roughly 18 hyperthyroidism patients and more than 15 patients who later progressed from hyperthyroidism to ophthalmopathy. In more than five hyperthyroidism patients, T-cell repertoires of thyroid tissue and blood were compared. After sampling, hyperthyroidism patients received methimazole starting at 30 mg daily, and ophthalmopathy patients received high-dose intravenous methylprednisolone. For training and testing, the 80 to 100 patients in the discovery cohort were randomly divided in a 7:3 ratio. Beyond this particular receptor, the publication reports: No statistical method was used to set the sample size in advance, and the investigators knew which group each participant was assigned to. In validation, the model predicted ophthalmopathy progression with more than 55% sensitivity and around 72% specificity; roughly 11 predicted patients were CT-confirmed with GO in a median of around 6 months. Ophthalmopathy was separated from stable hyperthyroidism by the 13-signature model with just under 90% sensitivity and around 81% specificity in cross-validation and with 80%/75% in the test set. Among expanded thyroid clonotypes with frequency above 0.001, most also showed up in blood, which suggests that blood repertoires may reflect the thyroid immune response.

This clonotype came up a few times. There is no known antigen for this receptor. Base qualities are missing; no much larger clone stands one base away. The CDR3 measures 15 amino acids from cysteine to phenylalanine. Just the 45-base CDR3 DNA is kept, in frame starting at base 1. Trimming at the junction amounts to 3 bases on V and 4 bases on J, and the germline ends lie 16 bases apart. For repertoire sequencing, TCR beta CDR3 regions were amplified from RNA transcripts. A first-round RT-PCR used HTBI primers with the Qiagen OneStep RT-PCR kit, followed by a second-round multiplex PCR, size selection and purification. Libraries were sequenced paired-end with 100 bp reads on an Illumina HiSeq2000. The paper's processing steps were these. SOAPnuke was used to process the reads, throwing out any read that had adapters, had uncalled bases, had a mean Phred below 15, or lacked an exact constant-primer or identifier match. COPE v1.2.5 was used to merge high-quality paired reads. Each unique nucleotide sequence was defined as a clonotype, and clonotypes were aligned to IMGT TRB V, D and J references with MiTCR v1.1. The analysis was limited to V-J combinations with a frequency above 0.0001, which together covered over 99% of the repertoires. A TCR clonal expansion and chaos score per V-J combination was defined as the ratio of F50 clonal expansion to chaos observed in the TCRdist matrix. Welch's t-statistics and random forest were used to narrow the features down to approximately twelve V-J combinations, which were then fed into a naive Bayes classifier. The Morisita-Horn index was used to measure how similar the thyroid and blood repertoires were. Through fastp at Q25 and MiXCR, TCRdb rebuilt clones from the public reads, retaining in-frame beta chains. CDR3 protein sequences are deduplicated, and each keeps its most common genes and DNA. The V and J calls, along with clone size, are taken from TCRdb and not from the paper's own processing. Within this sample are about 500,000 distinct CDR3 sequences, with about an eighth of them counted one time only. The top ten clonotypes cover roughly 10% of the sample.

Ophthalmopathy patients were characterized by moderately to severely active disease, a Clinical Activity Score of at least 3, a NOSPECS grade of at least 4, and a disease duration under 3 months. Patients were excluded if they had other autoimmune diseases, uncontrolled infections, pregnancy or lactation. Clinical symptoms, serum thyroxine, TRAb, thyroid ultrasound and orbital computed tomography were used for diagnosis. Using Ficoll-Paque density gradient centrifugation, PBMCs were isolated from less than 13 ml of fresh peripheral blood. Trizol reagent was used to extract the total RNA, and its quality was then checked on an Agilent 2100 Bioanalyzer.

Material: blood. The sequence links TRBV12-3 or TRBV12-4 to TRBJ2-7; a weak D assignment points to TRBD1 (5 bases agree). The TCR was taken from a woman in her twenties or thirties with Graves' ophthalmopathy. Donor details come from another sample of the same person, matched by shared clones. The CDR3 loop reads CASSFRQREVYEQYF. The nucleotide sequence reads as follows: TGTGCCAGCAGTTTTCGACAGCGAGAAGTTTACGAGCAGTACTTC.